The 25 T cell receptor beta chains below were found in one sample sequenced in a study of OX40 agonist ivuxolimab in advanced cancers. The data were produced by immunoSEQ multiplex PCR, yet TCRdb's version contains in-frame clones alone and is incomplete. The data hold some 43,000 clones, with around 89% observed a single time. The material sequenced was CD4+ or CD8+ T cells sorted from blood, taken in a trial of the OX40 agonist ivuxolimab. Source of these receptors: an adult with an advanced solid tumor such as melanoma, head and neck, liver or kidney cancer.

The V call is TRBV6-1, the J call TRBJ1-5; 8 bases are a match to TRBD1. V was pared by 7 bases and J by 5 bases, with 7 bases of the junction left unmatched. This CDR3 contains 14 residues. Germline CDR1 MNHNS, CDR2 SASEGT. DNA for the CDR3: TGTGCCAGCAAGCGAACAGGGGGGGATCAGCCCCAGCATTTT. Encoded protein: CASKRTGGDQPQHF.

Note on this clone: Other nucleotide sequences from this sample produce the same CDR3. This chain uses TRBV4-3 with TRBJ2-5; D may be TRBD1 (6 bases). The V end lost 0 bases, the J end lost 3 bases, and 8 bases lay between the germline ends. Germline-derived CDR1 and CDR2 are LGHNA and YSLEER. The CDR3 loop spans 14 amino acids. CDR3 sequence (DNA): TGCGCCAGCAGCCAAGATACAGGGAAAGAGACCCAGTACTTC. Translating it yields CASSQDTGKETQYF.

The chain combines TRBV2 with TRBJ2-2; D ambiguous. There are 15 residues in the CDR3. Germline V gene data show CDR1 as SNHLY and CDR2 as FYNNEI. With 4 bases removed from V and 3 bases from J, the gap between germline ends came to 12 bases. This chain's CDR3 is CASSVTSVDTGELFF. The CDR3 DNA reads TGTGCCAGCAGTGTAACATCGGTGGACACCGGGGAGCTGTTTTTT.

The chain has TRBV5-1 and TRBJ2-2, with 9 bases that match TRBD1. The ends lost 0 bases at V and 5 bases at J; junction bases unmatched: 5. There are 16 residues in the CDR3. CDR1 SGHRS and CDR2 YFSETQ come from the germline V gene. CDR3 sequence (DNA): TGCGCCAGCAGCTTGGATGGGACAGGGTATACCGGGGAGCTGTTTTTT. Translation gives CASSLDGTGYTGELFF.

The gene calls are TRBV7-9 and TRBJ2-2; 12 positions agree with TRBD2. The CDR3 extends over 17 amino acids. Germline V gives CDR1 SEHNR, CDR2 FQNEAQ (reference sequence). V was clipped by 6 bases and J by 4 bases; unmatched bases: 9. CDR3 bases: TGTGCCAGCAGTTCTCTAGCGGGGGGGCCTGGCACCGGGGAGCTGTTTTTT. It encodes CASSSLAGGPGTGELFF. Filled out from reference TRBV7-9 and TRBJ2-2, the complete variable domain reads DTGVSQNPRHKITKRGQNVTFRCDPISEHNRLYWYRQTLGQGPEFLTYFQNEAQLEKSRLLSDRFSAERPKGSFSTLEIQRTEQGDSAMYLCASSSLAGGPGTGELFFGEGSRLTVL.

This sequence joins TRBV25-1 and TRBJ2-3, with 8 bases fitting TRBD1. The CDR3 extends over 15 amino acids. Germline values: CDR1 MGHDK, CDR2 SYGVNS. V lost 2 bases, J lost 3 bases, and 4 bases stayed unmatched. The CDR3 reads CASSERTGSTDTQYF. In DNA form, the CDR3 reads TGTGCCAGCAGTGAACGGACAGGGTCAACAGATACGCAGTATTTT.

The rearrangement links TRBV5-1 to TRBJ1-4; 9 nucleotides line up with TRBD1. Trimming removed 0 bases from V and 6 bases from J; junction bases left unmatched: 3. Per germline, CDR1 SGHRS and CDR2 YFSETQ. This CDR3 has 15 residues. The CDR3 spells CASSLGDRDDEKLFF. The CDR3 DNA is TGCGCCAGCAGCTTGGGGGACAGGGACGATGAAAAACTGTTTTTT.

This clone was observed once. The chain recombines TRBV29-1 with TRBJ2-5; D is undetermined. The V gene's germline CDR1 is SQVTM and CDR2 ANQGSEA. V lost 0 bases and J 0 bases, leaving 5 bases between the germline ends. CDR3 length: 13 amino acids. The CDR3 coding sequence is TGCAGCGTTGAAGAGCCGTACCAAGAGACCCAGTACTTC. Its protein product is CSVEEPYQETQYF.

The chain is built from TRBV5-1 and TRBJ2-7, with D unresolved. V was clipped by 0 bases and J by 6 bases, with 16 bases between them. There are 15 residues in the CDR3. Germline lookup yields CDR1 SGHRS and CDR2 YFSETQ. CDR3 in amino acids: CASSLVRTETVEQYF. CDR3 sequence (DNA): TGCGCCAGCAGCTTGGTTAGGACCGAGACCGTCGAGCAGTACTTC.

CDR3 sequence (DNA): TGTGCCAGCAGCTTAGCTCGGGGGCGGAATTCACCCCTCCACTTT. This encodes CASSLARGRNSPLHF. The chain joins TRBV7-8 to TRBJ1-6; D might be TRBD1 (6 bases). CDR3 length: 15 amino acids. V gave up 0 bases and J gave up 7 bases, with 10 bases separating them. Germline-derived CDR1 and CDR2 are SGHVS and FQNEAQ.

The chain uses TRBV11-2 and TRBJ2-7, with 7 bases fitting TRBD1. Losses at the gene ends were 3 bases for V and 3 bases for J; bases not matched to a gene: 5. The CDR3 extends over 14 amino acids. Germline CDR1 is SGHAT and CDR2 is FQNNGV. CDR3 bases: TGTGCCAGCAGCTTGGGACAGACGATCTACGAGCAGTACTTC. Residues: CASSLGQTIYEQYF.

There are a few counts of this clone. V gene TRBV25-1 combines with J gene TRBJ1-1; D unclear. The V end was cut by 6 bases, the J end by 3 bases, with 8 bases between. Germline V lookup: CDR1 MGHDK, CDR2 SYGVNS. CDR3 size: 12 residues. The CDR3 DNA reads TGTGCCAGCAGCGGCCAGTACACTGAAGCTTTCTTT. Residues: CASSGQYTEAFF.

CDR3 loop: CASSSSYEQYF. The CDR3 bases are TGTGCCAGCAGCTCATCCTACGAGCAGTACTTC. The chain recombines TRBV11-2 with TRBJ2-7; no firm D call. The V end lost 4 bases, the J end lost 1 base, and 2 bases lay between the germline ends. CDR3 length equals 11 residues. CDR1 SGHAT and CDR2 FQNNGV come from the germline V gene.

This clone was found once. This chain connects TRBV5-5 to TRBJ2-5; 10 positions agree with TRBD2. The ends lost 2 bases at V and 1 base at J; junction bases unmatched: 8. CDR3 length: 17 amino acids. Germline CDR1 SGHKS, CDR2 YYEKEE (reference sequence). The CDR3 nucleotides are TGTGCCAGCAGCTTATATGGGATAGCGGGGGGCCAAGAGACCCAGTACTTC. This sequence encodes CASSLYGIAGGQETQYF. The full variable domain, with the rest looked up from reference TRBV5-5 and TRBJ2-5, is DAGVTQSPTHLIKTRGQQVTLRCSPISGHKSVSWYQQVLGQGPQFIFQYYEKEERGRGNFPDRFSARQFPNYSSELNVNALLLGDSALYLCASSLYGIAGGQETQYFGPGTRLLVL.

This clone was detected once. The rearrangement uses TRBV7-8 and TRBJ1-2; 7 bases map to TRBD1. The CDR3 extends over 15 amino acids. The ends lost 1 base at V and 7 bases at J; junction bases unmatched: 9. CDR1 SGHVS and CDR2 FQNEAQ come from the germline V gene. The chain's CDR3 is CASSLGRQGWSGYTF. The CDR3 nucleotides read TGTGCCAGCAGCTTAGGGAGACAGGGCTGGAGTGGCTACACCTTC.

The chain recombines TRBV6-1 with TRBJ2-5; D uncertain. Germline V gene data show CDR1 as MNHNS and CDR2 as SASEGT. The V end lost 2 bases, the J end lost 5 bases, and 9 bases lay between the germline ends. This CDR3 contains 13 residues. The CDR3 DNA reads TGTGCCAGCAGTGAAAGATTTGGGGAGACCCAGTACTTC. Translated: CASSERFGETQYF.

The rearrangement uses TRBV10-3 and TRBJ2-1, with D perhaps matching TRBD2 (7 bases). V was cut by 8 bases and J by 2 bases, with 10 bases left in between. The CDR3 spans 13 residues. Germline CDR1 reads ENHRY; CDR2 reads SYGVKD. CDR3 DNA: TGTGCCATCGGGCGGGGGCCCTACAATGAGCAGTTCTTC. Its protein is CAIGRGPYNEQFF.

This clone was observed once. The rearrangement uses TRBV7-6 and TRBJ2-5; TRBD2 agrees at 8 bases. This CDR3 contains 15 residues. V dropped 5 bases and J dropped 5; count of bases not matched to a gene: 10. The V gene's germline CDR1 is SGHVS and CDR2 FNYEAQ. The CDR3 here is CASSREGLAQETQYF. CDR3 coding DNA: TGTGCCAGCAGCCGAGAAGGACTAGCACAGGAGACCCAGTACTTC. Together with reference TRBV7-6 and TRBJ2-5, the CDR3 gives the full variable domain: GAGVSQSPRYKVTKRGQDVALRCDPISGHVSLYWYRQALGQGPEFLTYFNYEAQQDKSGLPNDRFSAERPEGSISTLTIQRTEQRDSAMYRCASSREGLAQETQYFGPGTRLLVL.

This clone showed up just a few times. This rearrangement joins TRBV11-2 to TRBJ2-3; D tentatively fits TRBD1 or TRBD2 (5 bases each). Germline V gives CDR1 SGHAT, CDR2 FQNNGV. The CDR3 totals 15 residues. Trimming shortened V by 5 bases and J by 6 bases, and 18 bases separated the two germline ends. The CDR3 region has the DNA TGTGCCAGCAGCCCGAGGGTCTCCCAGGGTGATACGCAGTATTTT. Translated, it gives CASSPRVSQGDTQYF.

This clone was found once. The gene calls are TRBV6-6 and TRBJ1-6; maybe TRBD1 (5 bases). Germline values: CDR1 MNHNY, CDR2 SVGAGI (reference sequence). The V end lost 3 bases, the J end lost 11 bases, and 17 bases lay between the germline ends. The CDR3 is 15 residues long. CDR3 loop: CASSYGYQGSTPLHF. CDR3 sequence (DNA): TGTGCCAGCAGTTATGGCTATCAGGGTTCGACACCCCTCCACTTT.

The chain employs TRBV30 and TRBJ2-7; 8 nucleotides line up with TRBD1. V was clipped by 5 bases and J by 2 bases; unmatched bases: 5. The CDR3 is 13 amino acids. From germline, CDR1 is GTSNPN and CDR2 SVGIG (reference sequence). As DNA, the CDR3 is TGTGCCTGGGCCCGGGACAGGCCCTACGAGCAGTACTTC. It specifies CAWARDRPYEQYF.

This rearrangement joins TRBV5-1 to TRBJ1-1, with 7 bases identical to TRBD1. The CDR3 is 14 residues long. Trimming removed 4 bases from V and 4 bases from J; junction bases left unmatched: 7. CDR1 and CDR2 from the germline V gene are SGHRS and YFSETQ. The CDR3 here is CASSPQGGSTEAFF. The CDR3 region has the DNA TGCGCCAGCAGCCCGCAGGGGGGCTCCACTGAAGCTTTCTTT.

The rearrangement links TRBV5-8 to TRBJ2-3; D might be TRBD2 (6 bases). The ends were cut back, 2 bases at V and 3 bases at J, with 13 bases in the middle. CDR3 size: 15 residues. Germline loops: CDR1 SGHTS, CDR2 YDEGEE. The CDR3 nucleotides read TGTGCCAGCAGCTTCTCCGGGGGAGCGACAGATACGCAGTATTTT. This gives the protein CASSFSGGATDTQYF.

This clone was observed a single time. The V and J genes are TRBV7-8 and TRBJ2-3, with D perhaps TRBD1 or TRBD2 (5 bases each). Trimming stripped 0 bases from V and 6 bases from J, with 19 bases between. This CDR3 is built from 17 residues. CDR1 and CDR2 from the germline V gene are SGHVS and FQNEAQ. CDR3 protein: CASSLALGTHPPDTQYF. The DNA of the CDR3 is TGTGCCAGCAGCTTAGCGCTCGGGACGCACCCTCCGGATACGCAGTATTTT.

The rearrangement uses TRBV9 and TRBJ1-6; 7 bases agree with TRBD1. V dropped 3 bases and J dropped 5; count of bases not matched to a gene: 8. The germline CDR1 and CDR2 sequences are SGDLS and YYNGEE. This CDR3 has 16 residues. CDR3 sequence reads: CASSGYRGLDNSPLHF. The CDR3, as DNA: TGTGCCAGCAGCGGTTACAGGGGCCTTGATAATTCACCCCTCCACTTT.